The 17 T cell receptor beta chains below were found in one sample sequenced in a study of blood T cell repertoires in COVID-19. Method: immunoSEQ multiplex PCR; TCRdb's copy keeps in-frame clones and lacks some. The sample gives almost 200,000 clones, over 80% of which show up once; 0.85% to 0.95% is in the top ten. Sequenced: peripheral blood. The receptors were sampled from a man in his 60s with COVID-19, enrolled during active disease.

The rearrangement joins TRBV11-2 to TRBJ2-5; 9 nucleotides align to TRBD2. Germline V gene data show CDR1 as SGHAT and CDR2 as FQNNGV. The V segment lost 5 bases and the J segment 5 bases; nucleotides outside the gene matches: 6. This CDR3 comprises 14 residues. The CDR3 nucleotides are TGTGCCAGCAGCACCCCTAGCGGGATCGAGACCCAGTACTTC. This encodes CASSTPSGIETQYF.

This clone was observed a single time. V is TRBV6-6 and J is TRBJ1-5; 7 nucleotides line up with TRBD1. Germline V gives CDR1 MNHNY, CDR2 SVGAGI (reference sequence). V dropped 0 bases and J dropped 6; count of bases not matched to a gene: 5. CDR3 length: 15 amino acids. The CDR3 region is CASSYSEGAGQPQHF. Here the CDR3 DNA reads TGTGCCAGCAGTTACTCGGAGGGGGCCGGTCAGCCCCAGCATTTT.

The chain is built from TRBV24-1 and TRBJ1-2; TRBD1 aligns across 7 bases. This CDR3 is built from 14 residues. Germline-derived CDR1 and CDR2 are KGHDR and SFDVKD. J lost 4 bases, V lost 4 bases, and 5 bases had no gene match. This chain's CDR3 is CATSEPRDSYGYTF. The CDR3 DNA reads TGTGCCACCAGTGAACCCCGGGACAGCTATGGCTACACCTTC.

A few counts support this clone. The DNA of the CDR3 is TGTGCCAGCAGCTTGGACGGCTATGGCTACACCTTC. As protein: CASSLDGYGYTF. V gene TRBV5-5 combines with J gene TRBJ1-2; D not certain. Germline V lookup: CDR1 SGHKS, CDR2 YYEKEE (reference sequence). Trimming shortened V by 0 bases and J by 4 bases, and 4 bases separated the two germline ends. This CDR3 contains 12 residues.

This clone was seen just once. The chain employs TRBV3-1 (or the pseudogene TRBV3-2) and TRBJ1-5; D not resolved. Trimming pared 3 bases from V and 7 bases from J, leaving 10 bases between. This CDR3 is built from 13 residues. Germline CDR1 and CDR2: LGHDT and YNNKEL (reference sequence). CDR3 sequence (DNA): TGTGCCAGCAGCCAGGGAGACCGGCAGCCCCAGCATTTT. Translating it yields CASSQGDRQPQHF.

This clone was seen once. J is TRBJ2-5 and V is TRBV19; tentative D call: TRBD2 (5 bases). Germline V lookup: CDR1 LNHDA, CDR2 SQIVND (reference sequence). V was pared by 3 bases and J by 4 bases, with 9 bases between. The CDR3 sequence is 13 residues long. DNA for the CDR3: TGTGCCAGTAGTATTGGTGCGGGAGAGACCCAGTACTTC. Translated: CASSIGAGETQYF.

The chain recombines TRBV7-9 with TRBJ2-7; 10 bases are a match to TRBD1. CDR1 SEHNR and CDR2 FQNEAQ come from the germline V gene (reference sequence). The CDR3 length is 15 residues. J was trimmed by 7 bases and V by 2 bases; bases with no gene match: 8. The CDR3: CASSLTGTGAEEQYF. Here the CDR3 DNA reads TGTGCCAGCAGCTTAACCGGGACAGGGGCGGAAGAGCAGTACTTC.

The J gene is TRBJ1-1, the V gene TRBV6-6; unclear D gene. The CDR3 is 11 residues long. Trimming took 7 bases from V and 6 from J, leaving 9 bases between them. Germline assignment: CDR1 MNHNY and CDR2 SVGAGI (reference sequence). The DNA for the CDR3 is TGTGCCAGCACCCGGAGCCCTGAAGCTTTCTTT. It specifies CASTRSPEAFF.

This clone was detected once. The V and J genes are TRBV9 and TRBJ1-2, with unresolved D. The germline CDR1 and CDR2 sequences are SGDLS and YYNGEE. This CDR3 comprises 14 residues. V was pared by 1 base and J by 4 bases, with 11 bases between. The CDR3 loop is CASSVSQQSYGYTF. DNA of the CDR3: TGTGCCAGCAGCGTATCCCAACAATCCTATGGCTACACCTTC.

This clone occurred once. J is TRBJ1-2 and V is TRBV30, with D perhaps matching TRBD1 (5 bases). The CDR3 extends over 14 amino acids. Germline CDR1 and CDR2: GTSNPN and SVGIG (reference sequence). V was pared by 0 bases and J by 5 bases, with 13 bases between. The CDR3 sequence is CAWSVGRQGYGYTF. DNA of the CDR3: TGTGCCTGGAGTGTAGGCAGGCAGGGTTATGGCTACACCTTC.

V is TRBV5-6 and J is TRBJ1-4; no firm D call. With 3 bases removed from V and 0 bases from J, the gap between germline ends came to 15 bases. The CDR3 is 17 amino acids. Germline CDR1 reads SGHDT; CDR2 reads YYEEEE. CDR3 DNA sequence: TGTGCCAGCAGCTGGGCCGCCCCGGGGACAACTAATGAAAAACTGTTTTTT. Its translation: CASSWAAPGTTNEKLFF.

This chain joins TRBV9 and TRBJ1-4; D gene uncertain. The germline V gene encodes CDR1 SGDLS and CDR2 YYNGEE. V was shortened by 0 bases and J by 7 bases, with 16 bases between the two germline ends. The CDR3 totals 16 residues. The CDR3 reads CASSVEPQVASEKLFF. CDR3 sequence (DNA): TGTGCCAGCAGCGTAGAACCCCAAGTAGCCAGTGAAAAACTGTTTTTT. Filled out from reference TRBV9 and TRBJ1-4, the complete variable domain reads DSGVTQTPKHLITATGQRVTLRCSPRSGDLSVYWYQQSLDQGLQFLIQYYNGEERAKGNILERFSAQQFPDLHSELNLSSLELGDSALYFCASSVEPQVASEKLFFGSGTQLSVL.

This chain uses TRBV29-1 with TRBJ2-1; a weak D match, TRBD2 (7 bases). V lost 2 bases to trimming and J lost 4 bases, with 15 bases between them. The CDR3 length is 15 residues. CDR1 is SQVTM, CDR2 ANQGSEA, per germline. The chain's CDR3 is CSVEPRGLTYNEQFF. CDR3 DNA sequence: TGCAGCGTTGAACCCAGGGGACTAACTTACAATGAGCAGTTCTTC.

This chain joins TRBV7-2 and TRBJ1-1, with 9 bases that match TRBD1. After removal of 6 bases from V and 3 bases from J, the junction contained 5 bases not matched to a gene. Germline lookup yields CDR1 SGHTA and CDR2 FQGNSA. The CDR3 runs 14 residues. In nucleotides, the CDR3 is TGTGCCAGCAGACCGGACAGGGGCCACACTGAAGCTTTCTTT. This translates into CASRPDRGHTEAFF. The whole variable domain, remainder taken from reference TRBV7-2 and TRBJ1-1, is GAGVSQSPSNKVTEKGKDVELRCDPISGHTALYWYRQSLGQGLEFLIYFQGNSAPDKSGLPSDRFSAERTGGSVSTLTIQRTQQEDSAVYLCASRPDRGHTEAFFGQGTRLTVV.

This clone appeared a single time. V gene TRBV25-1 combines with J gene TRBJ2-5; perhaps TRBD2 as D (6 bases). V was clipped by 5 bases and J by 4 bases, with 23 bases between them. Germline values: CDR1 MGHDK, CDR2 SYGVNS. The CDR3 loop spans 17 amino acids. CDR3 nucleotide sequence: TGTGCCAGCAGTAGCTTGGAGGGCGCCGCCCGGGGAGAGACCCAGTACTTC. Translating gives CASSSLEGAARGETQYF.

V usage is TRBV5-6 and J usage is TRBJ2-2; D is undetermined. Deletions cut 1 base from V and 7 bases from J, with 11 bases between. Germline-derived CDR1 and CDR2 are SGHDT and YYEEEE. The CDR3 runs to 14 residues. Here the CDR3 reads CASSLRVPNGELFF. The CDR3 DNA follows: TGTGCCAGCAGCTTGCGAGTTCCGAACGGGGAGCTGTTTTTT.

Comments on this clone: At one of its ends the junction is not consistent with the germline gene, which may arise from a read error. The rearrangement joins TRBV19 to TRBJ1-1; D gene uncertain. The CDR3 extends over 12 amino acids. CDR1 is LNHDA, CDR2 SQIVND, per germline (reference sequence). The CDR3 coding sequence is TGTGCCAGTTCCATCCCGAACATTGAAGCTTTCTTT. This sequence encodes CASSIPNIEAFF.